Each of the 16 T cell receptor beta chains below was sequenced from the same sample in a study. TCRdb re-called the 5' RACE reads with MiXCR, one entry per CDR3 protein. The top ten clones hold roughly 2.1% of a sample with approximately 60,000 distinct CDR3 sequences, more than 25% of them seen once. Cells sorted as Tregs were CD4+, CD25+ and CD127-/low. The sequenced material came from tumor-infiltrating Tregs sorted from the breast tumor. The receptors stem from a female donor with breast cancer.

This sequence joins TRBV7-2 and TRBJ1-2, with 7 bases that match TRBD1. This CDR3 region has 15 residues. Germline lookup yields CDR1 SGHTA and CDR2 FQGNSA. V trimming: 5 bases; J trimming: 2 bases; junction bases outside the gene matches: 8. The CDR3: CASSPRTGSNYGYTF. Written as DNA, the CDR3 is TGTGCCAGCAGCCCGAGGACAGGATCGAACTATGGCTACACCTTC.

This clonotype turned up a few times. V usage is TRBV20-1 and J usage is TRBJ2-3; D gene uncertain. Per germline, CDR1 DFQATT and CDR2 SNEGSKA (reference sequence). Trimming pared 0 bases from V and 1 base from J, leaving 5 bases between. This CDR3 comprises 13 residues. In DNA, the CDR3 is TGCAGTGCTAGAGAAATCCGCACAGATACGCAGTATTTT. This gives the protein CSAREIRTDTQYF.

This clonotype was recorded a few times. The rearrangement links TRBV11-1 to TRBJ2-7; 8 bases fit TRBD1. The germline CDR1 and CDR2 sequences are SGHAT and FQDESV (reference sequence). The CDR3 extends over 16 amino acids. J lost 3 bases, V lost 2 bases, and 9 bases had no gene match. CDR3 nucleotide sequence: TGTGCCAGCAGCTTATATGCCGGGACAGGCGGCTACGAGCAGTACTTC. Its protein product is CASSLYAGTGGYEQYF.

CDR3 sequence: CASSERGLAVETQYF. In DNA form, the CDR3 reads TGTGCCAGCAGTGAAAGAGGACTAGCGGTAGAGACCCAGTACTTC. This chain uses TRBV2 with TRBJ2-5, with 10 bases fitting TRBD2. The V gene's germline CDR1 is SNHLY and CDR2 FYNNEI. Trimming removed 2 bases from V and 4 bases from J; junction bases left unmatched: 4. The CDR3 totals 15 residues.

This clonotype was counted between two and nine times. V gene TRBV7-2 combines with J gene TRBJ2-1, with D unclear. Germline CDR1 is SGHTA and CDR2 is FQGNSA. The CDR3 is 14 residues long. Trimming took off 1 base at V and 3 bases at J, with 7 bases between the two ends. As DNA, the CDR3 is TGTGCCAGCAGCTTAGGCCCAGTCTACAATGAGCAGTTCTTC. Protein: CASSLGPVYNEQFF. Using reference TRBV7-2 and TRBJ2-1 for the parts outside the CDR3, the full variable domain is GAGVSQSPSNKVTEKGKDVELRCDPISGHTALYWYRQSLGQGLEFLIYFQGNSAPDKSGLPSDRFSAERTGGSVSTLTIQRTQQEDSAVYLCASSLGPVYNEQFFGPGTRLTVL.

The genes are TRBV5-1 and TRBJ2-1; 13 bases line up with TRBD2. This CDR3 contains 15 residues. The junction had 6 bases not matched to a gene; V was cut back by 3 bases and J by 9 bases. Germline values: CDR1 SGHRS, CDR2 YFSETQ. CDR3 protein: CASSYGLAGAGEQFF. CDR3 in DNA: TGCGCCAGCAGCTATGGACTAGCGGGGGCGGGTGAGCAGTTCTTC.

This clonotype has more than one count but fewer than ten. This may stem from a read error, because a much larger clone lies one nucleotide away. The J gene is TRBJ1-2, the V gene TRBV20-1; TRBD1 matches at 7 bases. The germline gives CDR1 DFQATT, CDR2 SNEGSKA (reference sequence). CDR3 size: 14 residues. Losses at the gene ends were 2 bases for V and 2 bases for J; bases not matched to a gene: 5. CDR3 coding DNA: TGCAGTGCTAGACGGGACAGACGAAACTATGGCTACACCTTC. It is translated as CSARRDRRNYGYTF.

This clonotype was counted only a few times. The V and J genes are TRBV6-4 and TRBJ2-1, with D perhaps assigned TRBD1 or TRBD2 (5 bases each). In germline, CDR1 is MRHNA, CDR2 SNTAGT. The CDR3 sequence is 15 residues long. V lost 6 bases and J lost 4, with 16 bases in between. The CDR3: CASSRDPRGYNEQFF. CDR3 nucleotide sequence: TGTGCCAGCAGCCGGGACCCTCGAGGTTACAATGAGCAGTTCTTC.

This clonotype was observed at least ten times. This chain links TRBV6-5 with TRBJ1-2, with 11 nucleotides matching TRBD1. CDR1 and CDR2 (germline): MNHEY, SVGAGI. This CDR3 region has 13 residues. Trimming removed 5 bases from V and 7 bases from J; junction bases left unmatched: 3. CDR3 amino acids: CASSPGTGGGYTF. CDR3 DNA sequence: TGTGCCAGCAGTCCCGGGACAGGGGGTGGCTACACCTTC.

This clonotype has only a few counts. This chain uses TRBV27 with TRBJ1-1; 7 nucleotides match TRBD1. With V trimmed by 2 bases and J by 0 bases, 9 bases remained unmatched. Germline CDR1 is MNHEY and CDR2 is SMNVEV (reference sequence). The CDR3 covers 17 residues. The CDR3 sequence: CASSLLPPGQMNTEAFF. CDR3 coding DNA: TGTGCCAGCAGTTTACTCCCACCGGGACAGATGAACACTGAAGCTTTCTTT.

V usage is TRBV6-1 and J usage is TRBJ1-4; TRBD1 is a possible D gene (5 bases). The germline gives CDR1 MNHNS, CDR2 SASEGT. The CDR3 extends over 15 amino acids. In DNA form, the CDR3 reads TGTGCGAGCTGGGACCCCTCGTTTTCTGATGAAAAACTGTTTTTT. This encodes CASWDPSFSDEKLFF.

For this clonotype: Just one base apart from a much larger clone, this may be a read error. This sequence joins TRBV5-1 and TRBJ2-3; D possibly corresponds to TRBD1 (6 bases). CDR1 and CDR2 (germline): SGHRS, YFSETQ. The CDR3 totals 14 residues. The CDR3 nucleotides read TGCACCAGCAGCCCGGGACACGACACAGATACGCAGTATTTT. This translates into CTSSPGHDTDTQYF.

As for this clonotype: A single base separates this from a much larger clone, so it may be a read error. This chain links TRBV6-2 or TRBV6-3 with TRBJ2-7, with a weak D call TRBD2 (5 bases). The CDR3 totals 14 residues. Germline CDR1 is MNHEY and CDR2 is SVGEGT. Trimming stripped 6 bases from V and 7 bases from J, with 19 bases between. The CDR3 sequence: CASSHSERAGEQYF. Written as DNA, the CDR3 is TGTGCCAGCAGCCATAGCGAGAGGGCCGGTGAGCAGTACTTC.

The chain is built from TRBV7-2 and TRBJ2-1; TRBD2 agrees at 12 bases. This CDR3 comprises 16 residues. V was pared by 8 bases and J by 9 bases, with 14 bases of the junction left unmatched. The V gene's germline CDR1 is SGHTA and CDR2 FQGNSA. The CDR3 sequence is CASCRRASGGASEQFF. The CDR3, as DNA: TGTGCCAGCTGCCGACGCGCTAGCGGGGGGGCCTCTGAGCAGTTCTTC.

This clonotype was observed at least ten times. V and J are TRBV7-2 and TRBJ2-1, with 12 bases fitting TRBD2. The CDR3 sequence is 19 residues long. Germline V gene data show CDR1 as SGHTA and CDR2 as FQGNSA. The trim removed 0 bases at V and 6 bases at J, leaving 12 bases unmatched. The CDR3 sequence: CASSLAKLAGGPRSNEQFF. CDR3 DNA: TGTGCCAGCAGCTTAGCGAAACTAGCGGGAGGCCCAAGGTCCAATGAGCAGTTCTTC.

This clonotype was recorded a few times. CDR3: CASSPRTSGYNEQFF. The CDR3 region has the DNA TGTGCCAGCAGCCCCCGGACTAGCGGCTACAATGAGCAGTTCTTC. V is TRBV4-2 and J is TRBJ2-1; 10 bases match TRBD2. V was pared by 4 bases and J by 3 bases, with 3 bases of the junction left unmatched. The V gene's germline CDR1 is LGHNA and CDR2 YNFKEQ. The CDR3 totals 15 residues.